Below, 23 T cell receptor beta chains from the same sample are listed, as sequenced in a study of neoadjuvant nivolumab and ipilimumab in lung cancer. Assay used: immunoSEQ multiplex PCR; TCRdb lists only in-frame clones, some missing. The data contain some 17,000 clones, roughly three quarters of them singletons. This material consisted of tumor tissue, taken after neoadjuvant nivolumab, alone or with ipilimumab, at or shortly before surgery. The receptors stem from an adult with non-small cell lung cancer.

V usage is TRBV29-1 and J usage is TRBJ2-7, with 8 nucleotides matching TRBD1. The germline V gene encodes CDR1 SQVTM and CDR2 ANQGSEA. After removal of 5 bases from V and 5 bases from J, the junction contained 11 bases not matched to a gene. This CDR3 region has 14 residues. DNA of the CDR3: TGCAGCGTTCTTGGTATAGCAGGGGGCCACGAGCAGTACTTC. This codes for CSVLGIAGGHEQYF.

J is TRBJ2-7 and V is TRBV30; TRBD2 matches 8 bases. Trimming at V came to 8 bases and at J to 11 bases, leaving 11 bases not matched to a gene. Germline CDR1 is GTSNPN and CDR2 is SVGIG (reference sequence). The CDR3 sequence is 11 residues long. The CDR3 bases are TGTGCCGGGGTGGTAGCGGGGTACGAGTACTTC. It translates to CAGVVAGYEYF.

The chain employs TRBV9 and TRBJ1-6; D ambiguous. CDR1 SGDLS and CDR2 YYNGEE come from the germline V gene. The CDR3 runs to 15 residues. V lost 0 bases, J lost 8 bases, and 12 bases lay in between. The CDR3 loop is CASSVDEGVDSPLHF. The CDR3 nucleotides read TGTGCCAGCAGCGTAGACGAGGGTGTGGATTCACCCCTCCACTTT.

This sequence joins TRBV2 and TRBJ1-5, with TRBD1 identical over 10 bases. Germline V gene data show CDR1 as SNHLY and CDR2 as FYNNEI. This CDR3 comprises 16 residues. The V and J ends lost 2 bases and 4 bases, in that order; junction bases with no gene match: 5. CDR3 region: CASSELTGGGNQPQHF. CDR3 DNA sequence: TGTGCCAGCAGTGAACTGACAGGGGGCGGGAATCAGCCCCAGCATTTT. Full variable domain (rest looked up from reference TRBV2 and TRBJ1-5): EPEVTQTPSHQVTQMGQEVILRCVPISNHLYFYWYRQILGQKVEFLVSFYNNEISEKSEIFDDQFSVERPDGSNFTLKIRSTKLEDSAMYFCASSELTGGGNQPQHFGDGTRLSIL.

The rearrangement links TRBV6-1 to TRBJ2-2; D is possibly TRBD1 (5 bases). Per germline, CDR1 MNHNS and CDR2 SASEGT. V was shortened by 6 bases and J by 5 bases, with 13 bases between the two germline ends. This CDR3 spans 14 amino acids. CDR3 region: CASSVNRPTGELFF. Written as DNA, the CDR3 is TGTGCCAGCAGCGTTAACAGGCCGACCGGGGAGCTGTTTTTT.

The chain combines TRBV9 with TRBJ2-1, with D possibly being TRBD2 (5 bases). Trimming took off 2 bases at V and 6 bases at J, with 9 bases between the two ends. Per the germline V gene, CDR1 is SGDLS and CDR2 is YYNGEE. The CDR3 totals 13 residues. The CDR3 DNA is TGTGCCAGCAGCGTCGGACTGGTCAATGAGCAGTTCTTC. Protein: CASSVGLVNEQFF.

The chain has TRBV5-5 and TRBJ2-7; no firm D call. The V gene's germline CDR1 is SGHKS and CDR2 YYEKEE (reference sequence). This CDR3 has 15 residues. V dropped 0 bases and J dropped 4 bases, with 14 bases sitting between them. The CDR3 sequence is CASSLAPGGQYEQYF. CDR3 DNA sequence: TGTGCCAGCAGCTTGGCCCCGGGCGGCCAGTACGAGCAGTACTTC.

The CDR3 bases are TGTGCCAGCAGCCCCGAAACAAGAAACTACGAGCAGTACTTC. Residues: CASSPETRNYEQYF. The chain combines TRBV9 with TRBJ2-7; D ambiguous. Germline loops: CDR1 SGDLS, CDR2 YYNGEE. Trimming removed 4 bases from V and 3 bases from J, with 14 bases in between. The CDR3 consists of 14 residues.

CDR3 loop: CASSPTTRGANTEAFF. DNA of the CDR3: TGTGCCAGTAGTCCAACGACACGCGGGGCGAACACTGAAGCTTTCTTT. This chain connects TRBV19 to TRBJ1-1; D is possibly TRBD1 (5 bases). CDR1 is LNHDA, CDR2 SQIVND, per germline (reference sequence). The CDR3 covers 16 residues. Trimming pared 5 bases from V and 1 base from J, leaving 17 bases between.

The chain combines TRBV5-1 with TRBJ2-3; 10 nucleotides line up with TRBD2. CDR3 length equals 16 residues. V gave up 0 bases and J gave up 4 bases; unmatched junction bases: 5. Germline CDR1 reads SGHRS; CDR2 reads YFSETQ. CDR3 in amino acids: CASSLGSGGPPDTQYF. CDR3 bases: TGCGCCAGCAGCTTGGGTAGCGGGGGGCCGCCAGATACGCAGTATTTT.

The rearrangement links TRBV14 to TRBJ1-6, with D unclear. The CDR3 has 12 residues. Germline CDR1 is SGHDN and CDR2 is FVKESK. The V end was cut by 5 bases, the J end by 4 bases, with 3 bases between. CDR3 in amino acids: CASSFYNSPLHF. Written as DNA, the CDR3 is TGTGCCAGCAGCTTTTATAATTCACCCCTCCACTTT.

This chain joins TRBV2 and TRBJ2-3; 7 nucleotides match TRBD2. Trimming took 8 bases from V and 0 from J; bases not matched to a gene: 8. The CDR3 is 15 amino acids. Germline-derived CDR1 and CDR2 are SNHLY and FYNNEI. The CDR3 protein is CASQRAGFSTDTQYF. CDR3 in DNA: TGTGCCAGCCAGAGAGCGGGGTTTAGCACAGATACGCAGTATTTT.

The chain employs TRBV7-9 and TRBJ2-1, with D tentatively TRBD1 (6 bases). The V gene lost 2 bases and the J gene lost 5 bases, with 13 bases spanning the gap. The CDR3 extends over 15 amino acids. From germline, CDR1 is SEHNR and CDR2 FQNEAQ (reference sequence). The CDR3, as DNA: TGTGCCAGCAGCTTACCCGGACAGTACCACAATGAGCAGTTCTTC. Encoded protein: CASSLPGQYHNEQFF. Full variable domain (outside the CDR3, taken from reference TRBV7-9 and TRBJ2-1): DTGVSQNPRHKITKRGQNVTFRCDPISEHNRLYWYRQTLGQGPEFLTYFQNEAQLEKSRLLSDRFSAERPKGSFSTLEIQRTEQGDSAMYLCASSLPGQYHNEQFFGPGTRLTVL.

This chain uses TRBV7-8 with TRBJ2-6, with D possibly TRBD2 on 7 matching bases. V was shortened by 5 bases and J by 2 bases, with 16 bases between the two germline ends. Germline-derived CDR1 and CDR2 are SGHVS and FQNEAQ. The CDR3 has 17 residues. CDR3 coding DNA: TGTGCCAGCAGCATCACGGGGGGCGGAACTGGGGCCAACGTCCTGACTTTC. Its protein is CASSITGGGTGANVLTF.

As to this clone: The identical CDR3 is also encoded by other nucleotide sequences in the sample. V usage is TRBV29-1 and J usage is TRBJ2-7; a weak D match, TRBD2 (6 bases). The V and J ends lost 1 base and 3 bases respectively, with 10 bases between them. In germline, CDR1 is SQVTM, CDR2 ANQGSEA. The CDR3 covers 13 residues. CDR3 DNA sequence: TGCAGCGTTGAAGGTGGGGGGAACTACGAGCAGTACTTC. Protein: CSVEGGGNYEQYF.

A single count supports this clone. The rearrangement links TRBV5-1 to TRBJ1-2, with a weak D call TRBD1 (5 bases). V was cut by 0 bases and J by 7 bases, with 7 bases left in between. The CDR3 length is 12 residues. Germline V gene sequence: CDR1 SGHRS, CDR2 YFSETQ. CDR3 loop: CASSLEGVGYTF. The DNA of the CDR3 is TGCGCCAGCAGCTTGGAAGGGGTTGGCTACACCTTC.

This clone turned up a few times. The V call is TRBV7-9, the J call TRBJ1-1, with no clear D. Deletions cut 5 bases from V and 5 bases from J, with 6 bases between. CDR1 and CDR2 (germline): SEHNR, FQNEAQ (reference sequence). The CDR3 is made up of 11 amino acids. The CDR3 nucleotides are TGTGCCAGCAGCCCCGCGACTGAAGCTTTCTTT. Its translation is CASSPATEAFF.

The chain couples TRBV27 to TRBJ2-5; 9 nucleotides line up with TRBD2. This CDR3 contains 15 residues. V shed 2 bases and J 5 bases; nucleotides not matched to a gene: 6. Germline CDR1 and CDR2: MNHEY and SMNVEV (reference sequence). CDR3 sequence: CASSLGAGGTETQYF. The CDR3 bases are TGTGCCAGCAGTTTAGGTGCGGGGGGGACGGAGACCCAGTACTTC.

This clone appeared a few times. The chain links TRBV11-2 to TRBJ2-7; possibly TRBD1 for D (5 bases). V was clipped by 2 bases and J by 3 bases, with 5 bases between them. CDR3 length: 12 amino acids. Germline V gene lookup returns CDR1 SGHAT and CDR2 FQNNGV. The CDR3 DNA is TGTGCCAGCAGCTTACAGGGCTACGAGCAGTACTTC. The encoded protein is CASSLQGYEQYF.

This rearrangement joins TRBV9 to TRBJ1-4, with D unclear. This CDR3 has 15 amino acids. The V and J ends lost 0 bases and 2 bases respectively, with 8 bases between them. Germline lookup yields CDR1 SGDLS and CDR2 YYNGEE. CDR3 bases: TGTGCCAGCAGCGTAGCGGGGAGGACTAATGAAAAACTGTTTTTT. Protein: CASSVAGRTNEKLFF.

This clone was recorded once. V and J are TRBV9 and TRBJ1-4; perhaps TRBD1 as D (5 bases). Trimming took 2 bases from V and 6 from J, leaving 20 bases between them. This CDR3 is built from 17 residues. Germline V lookup: CDR1 SGDLS, CDR2 YYNGEE. The CDR3 loop reads CASSVRGGERWDEKLFF. In DNA form, the CDR3 reads TGTGCCAGCAGCGTCCGAGGAGGGGAAAGATGGGATGAAAAACTGTTTTTT.

The chain is built from TRBV13 and TRBJ1-1, with D uncertain. The CDR3 runs 15 residues. Germline CDR1 reads PRHDT; CDR2 reads FYEKMQ (reference sequence). V was cut by 3 bases and J by 0 bases, with 11 bases left in between. CDR3 in DNA: TGTGCCAGCAGCTTTTATTCTCGAATGAACACTGAAGCTTTCTTT. Encoded protein: CASSFYSRMNTEAFF. The whole variable domain, remainder taken from reference TRBV13 and TRBJ1-1, is AAGVIQSPRHLIKEKRETATLKCYPIPRHDTVYWYQQGPGQDPQFLISFYEKMQSDKGSIPDRFSAQQFSDYHSELNMSSLELGDSALYFCASSFYSRMNTEAFFGQGTRLTVV.

This rearrangement joins TRBV5-5 to TRBJ1-3, with D unclear. The CDR3 runs to 16 residues. CDR1 SGHKS and CDR2 YYEKEE come from the germline V gene (reference sequence). With 0 bases removed from V and 2 bases from J, the gap between germline ends came to 12 bases. The CDR3 reads CASSLGQVGAGNTIYF. In nucleotides, the CDR3 is TGTGCCAGCAGCTTGGGGCAGGTTGGAGCTGGAAACACCATATATTTT.